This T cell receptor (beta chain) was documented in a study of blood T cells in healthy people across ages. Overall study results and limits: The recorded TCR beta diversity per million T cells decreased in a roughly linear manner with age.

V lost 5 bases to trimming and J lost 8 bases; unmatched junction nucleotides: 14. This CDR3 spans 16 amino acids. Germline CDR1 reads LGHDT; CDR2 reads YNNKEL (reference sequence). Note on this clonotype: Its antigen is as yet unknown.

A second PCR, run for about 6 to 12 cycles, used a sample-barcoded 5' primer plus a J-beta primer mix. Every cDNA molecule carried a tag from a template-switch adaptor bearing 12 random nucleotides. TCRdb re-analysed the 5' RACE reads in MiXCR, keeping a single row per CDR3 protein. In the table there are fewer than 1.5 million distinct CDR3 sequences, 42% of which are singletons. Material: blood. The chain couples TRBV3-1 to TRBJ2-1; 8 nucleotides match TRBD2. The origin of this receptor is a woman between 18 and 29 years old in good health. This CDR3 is CASSRVPGLGTDEQFF. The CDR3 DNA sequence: TGTGCCAGCAGCAGGGTGCCGGGACTAGGTACGGATGAGCAGTTCTTC.